The 19 T cell receptor beta chains given below trace back to one sample, sequenced in a study of response to subunit inactivated influenza vaccine (dated 2018 in TCRdb). The library was built by means of RT-PCR. The run used an Illumina HiSeq 2500. TCRdb cleaned the public reads at Q25 with fastp, built clones with MiXCR and kept in-frame beta chains. Rows merge per CDR3 protein into single entries with the most common DNA and genes. For this sample there are over 300,000 distinct CDR3 sequences; 21% appear just once. The ten largest clones capture 9.5% to 13% of the sample. The sample in question was PBMCs from blood, obtained less than 22 months after vaccination. The receptors shown here come from a man aged 50 to 75 who received an inactivated influenza vaccine. Donor details come from another sample of the same person, matched by shared clones.

The chain employs TRBV6-1 and TRBJ2-3; D might be TRBD2 (6 bases). The V end lost 6 bases, the J end lost 1 base, and 8 bases lay between the germline ends. Germline lookup yields CDR1 MNHNS and CDR2 SASEGT. The CDR3 runs 13 residues. In DNA form, the CDR3 reads TGTGCCAGCAGGGGACTCGGCACAGATACGCAGTATTTT. As protein: CASRGLGTDTQYF.

This clonotype was counted a few times. In DNA form, the CDR3 reads TGTGCCAGCAGCGCCCCGGGACAGCGGAGCGCTTACTCTGGAAACACCATATATTTT. This translates into CASSAPGQRSAYSGNTIYF. V and J are TRBV11-1 and TRBJ1-3; 7 bases match TRBD1. There are 19 residues in the CDR3. Germline values: CDR1 SGHAT, CDR2 FQDESV (reference sequence). The junction had 16 bases not matched to a gene; V was cut back by 5 bases and J by 0 bases. Drawing the rest from reference TRBV11-1 and TRBJ1-3, the complete variable domain is EAEVAQSPRYKITEKSQAVAFWCDPISGHATLYWYRQILGQGPELLVQFQDESVVDDSQLPKDRFSAERLKGVDSTLKIQPAELGDSAMYLCASSAPGQRSAYSGNTIYFGEGSWLTVV.

This clonotype has a handful of counts. This chain links TRBV4-3 with TRBJ2-2; TRBD1 is a possible D gene (5 bases). Trimming cost V 2 bases and J 3 bases, with 13 bases left between them. Per germline, CDR1 LGHNA and CDR2 YSLEER. This CDR3 is built from 16 residues. This CDR3 reads CASSQRKGWDTGELFF. In DNA form, the CDR3 reads TGCGCCAGCAGCCAAAGAAAGGGGTGGGACACCGGGGAGCTGTTTTTT.

The rearrangement uses TRBV18 and TRBJ2-5; the match to TRBD1 covers 7 bases. Germline V gene lookup returns CDR1 KGHSH and CDR2 LQKENI. The CDR3 sequence is 14 residues long. V lost 2 bases to trimming and J lost 5 bases; unmatched junction nucleotides: 5. In DNA, the CDR3 is TGTGCCAGCTCACCAAAGACAGGGCGGGAGACCCAGTACTTC. This translates into CASSPKTGRETQYF.

This clonotype has at least ten counts. The chain links TRBV29-1 to TRBJ1-1, with D unresolved. CDR1 is SQVTM, CDR2 ANQGSEA, per germline. This CDR3 is 15 amino acids long. V was pared by 0 bases and J by 4 bases, with 15 bases between. The DNA of the CDR3 is TGCAGCGTTGAAGAATCCGGAGTTCGAGGCACTGAAGCTTTCTTT. Translated: CSVEESGVRGTEAFF.

V is TRBV4-1 and J is TRBJ2-7; D possibly matches TRBD1 or TRBD2 (5 bases each). This CDR3 is 15 amino acids long. The germline gives CDR1 MGHRA, CDR2 YSYEKL. V lost 1 base to trimming and J lost 2 bases, with 12 bases between them. The CDR3 DNA follows: TGCGCCAGCAGCCAAGGGTGGGGGTCGGCCTACGAGCAGTACTTC. Its protein product is CASSQGWGSAYEQYF.

This clonotype was seen a single time. V and J are TRBV9 and TRBJ2-2; D tentatively fits TRBD1 or TRBD2 (6 bases each). The CDR3 is 16 residues long. The ends were cut back, 2 bases at V and 2 bases at J, with 13 bases in the middle. Germline V lookup: CDR1 SGDLS, CDR2 YYNGEE. CDR3 in DNA: TGTGCCAGCAGCGTCGGCGGGACACTTAACACCGGGGAGCTGTTTTTT. Protein: CASSVGGTLNTGELFF. Together with reference TRBV9 and TRBJ2-2, the CDR3 gives the full variable domain: DSGVTQTPKHLITATGQRVTLRCSPRSGDLSVYWYQQSLDQGLQFLIQYYNGEERAKGNILERFSAQQFPDLHSELNLSSLELGDSALYFCASSVGGTLNTGELFFGEGSRLTVL.

This clonotype was counted only a few times. J is TRBJ1-3 and V is TRBV28; D may be TRBD1 (5 bases). This CDR3 region has 15 residues. The germline gives CDR1 MDHEN, CDR2 SYDVKM. The V gene lost 5 bases and the J gene lost 0 bases, with 11 bases spanning the gap. CDR3 coding DNA: TGTGCCAGCAGTACCGGGACCCTCTCTGGAAACACCATATATTTT. Translated, it gives CASSTGTLSGNTIYF.

Written as DNA, the CDR3 is TGTGCCAGCAGCCCGGCCCCCTCCTACGAGCAGTACTTC. Translation: CASSPAPSYEQYF. The V call is TRBV7-2, the J call TRBJ2-7; no clear D. CDR3 length: 13 amino acids. V lost 5 bases, J lost 0 bases, and 8 bases lay in between. Germline CDR1 and CDR2: SGHTA and FQGNSA.

In its sample, this clonotype was seen once. V and J are TRBV28 and TRBJ2-7; 7 nucleotides match TRBD1. The V gene end was trimmed by 2 bases and the J gene end by 2 bases; junction bases not matched to a gene: 12. The germline V gene encodes CDR1 MDHEN and CDR2 SYDVKM. The CDR3 covers 17 residues. The CDR3 bases are TGTGCCAGCAGTTTAGCCTTCGAAGGGGGCTCGACCTACGAGCAGTACTTC. Residues: CASSLAFEGGSTYEQYF.

This chain links TRBV4-2 with TRBJ2-1; D remains unclear. Trimming left V 3 bases short and J 0 bases short, with 12 bases between. Germline CDR1 LGHNA, CDR2 YNFKEQ. This CDR3 region has 16 residues. The CDR3 nucleotides read TGTGCCAGCAGCCAGAGGACGGTGAGCTCCTACAATGAGCAGTTCTTC. This sequence encodes CASSQRTVSSYNEQFF.

This clonotype was detected only a few times. This rearrangement joins TRBV30 to TRBJ1-3; no firm D call. Per the germline V gene, CDR1 is GTSNPN and CDR2 is SVGIG (reference sequence). Trimming took off 3 bases at V and 2 bases at J, with 8 bases between the two ends. The CDR3 consists of 13 residues. This CDR3 reads CAWSGRTGNTIYF. In DNA form, the CDR3 reads TGTGCCTGGAGCGGCAGGACTGGAAACACCATATATTTT.

This clonotype came up many times. This chain connects TRBV5-1 to TRBJ2-7, with TRBD1 matching 7 bases. With 2 bases clipped from V and 7 bases from J, the junction kept 18 bases outside the gene matches. From germline, CDR1 is SGHRS and CDR2 YFSETQ. This CDR3 has 17 residues. The CDR3 here is CASSLRGGTVSTGEQYF. The CDR3 DNA follows: TGCGCCAGCAGCTTAAGAGGTGGGACAGTCTCAACGGGGGAGCAGTACTTC.

This clonotype was counted only a few times. This chain links TRBV11-2 with TRBJ1-2; unclear D gene. The germline V gene has CDR1 SGHAT and CDR2 FQNNGV. The CDR3 runs to 13 residues. V dropped 5 bases and J dropped 1 base, with 8 bases sitting between them. The CDR3 loop reads CASSASGNYGYTF. The CDR3 DNA follows: TGTGCCAGCAGCGCAAGCGGTAACTATGGCTACACCTTC. The variable domain in full, with the rest retrieved from reference TRBV11-2 and TRBJ1-2, is EAGVAQSPRYKIIEKRQSVAFWCNPISGHATLYWYQQILGQGPKLLIQFQNNGVVDDSQLPKDRFSAERLKGVDSTLKIQPAKLEDSAVYLCASSASGNYGYTFGSGTRLTVV.

In its sample, this clonotype was seen a few times. CDR3 loop: CASSFGQGAGNTIYF. The CDR3 nucleotides are TGTGCCAGCAGCTTTGGACAGGGCGCTGGAAACACCATATATTTT. J is TRBJ1-3 and V is TRBV7-8, with TRBD1 matching over 8 bases. J gave up 2 bases and V 3 bases, and 3 bases lay outside the gene matches. In germline, CDR1 is SGHVS, CDR2 FQNEAQ. CDR3 size: 15 residues.

The CDR3 DNA reads as TGCGCCAGCAGCCAAGGGGCCCGACCTCTTAATGAAAAACTGTTTTTT. Translating gives CASSQGARPLNEKLFF. This sequence joins TRBV4-3 and TRBJ1-4; D ambiguous. V lost 1 base to trimming and J lost 4 bases, with 13 bases between them. The CDR3 totals 16 residues. The germline V gene encodes CDR1 LGHNA and CDR2 YSLEER.

The chain links TRBV28 to TRBJ2-3; D unresolved. With 3 bases removed from V and 0 bases from J, the gap between germline ends came to 10 bases. This CDR3 is built from 15 residues. Germline V CDR1 and CDR2: MDHEN, SYDVKM. CDR3 protein: CASSLELLSTDTQYF. The DNA of the CDR3 is TGTGCCAGCAGTTTGGAACTCCTTAGCACAGATACGCAGTATTTT.

Written as DNA, the CDR3 is TGTGCCAGCAGCTTAGCGCTACAGACGAATTCACCCCTCCACTTT. Its protein product is CASSLALQTNSPLHF. The rearrangement uses TRBV7-9 and TRBJ1-6; no clear D gene. Trimming shortened V by 0 bases and J by 7 bases, and 10 bases separated the two germline ends. Per germline, CDR1 SEHNR and CDR2 FQNEAQ (reference sequence). The CDR3 totals 15 residues.

The chain links TRBV7-9 to TRBJ2-5, with D possibly matching TRBD1 (5 bases). Trimming took 3 bases from V and 2 from J, leaving 7 bases between them. Germline CDR1 is SEHNR and CDR2 is FQNEAQ (reference sequence). The CDR3 loop spans 13 amino acids. In DNA, the CDR3 is TGTGCCAGCAGCTTGGACATTCAAGAGACCCAGTACTTC. It codes for CASSLDIQETQYF.